This T cell receptor beta chain derives from a study of neoadjuvant nivolumab and ipilimumab in lung cancer (dated by TCRdb to 2020 to 2021). In terms of the full investigation: Nivolumab was given at 3 mg/kg intravenously on days 1, 15 and 29, and the combination arm added ipilimumab 1 mg/kg on day 1 only. The major pathologic response (MPR) rate in the intention-to-treat population in each study arm was designated as the primary trial endpoint. In the trial, 44 patients with operable NSCLC were treated, of whom approximately 23 were randomized to nivolumab monotherapy and about 20 to nivolumab plus ipilimumab. The study compared TCR repertoires in pretherapy (baseline) peripheral blood with TCR repertoires in tumors resected at surgery after neoadjuvant immune checkpoint blockade. Matched pretherapy and resected tumor pairs were analyzed for seven patients: four treated with nivolumab and three with nivolumab plus ipilimumab. Broader findings and caveats from the paper: Compared with tumor-adjacent uninvolved lung, resected tumors had greater TCR richness and clonality, and increases showed up in more of the dual-therapy-treated tumors. No significant correlation was found between TCR clonality and pathologic tumor regression, and only one major-pathologic-response sample was available for the clonality analysis. A positive correlation was observed between pretherapy blood TCR richness and richness in tumors resected after neoadjuvant therapy (Spearman R = 0.82). From pretherapy to surgery, increases in tumor T-cell richness and clonality were observed in three of three dual-therapy tumors but in only two of four nivolumab-treated tumors. A small number of samples underwent TCR sequencing.

The sample's time point label is to be understood as: at surgical resection after neoadjuvant nivolumab +/- ipilimumab. Samples were obtained from the phase 2 randomized NEOSTAR trial, in which neoadjuvant nivolumab or nivolumab plus ipilimumab followed by surgery was tested in operable NSCLC. In this sample, this clone turned up once. Its antigen has not been determined. Base qualities are not at hand, and no much larger clone is one base apart. This specimen includes other DNA sequences encoding the same CDR3. The receptor library was made with the immunoSEQ multiplex PCR assay. The authors' pipeline ran thus. Repertoires were summarized by richness and clonality, and significantly expanded and contracted clones were identified between pre- and post-therapy samples. The table comes from immuneACCESS by way of TCRdb, which keeps in-frame sequences with V and J called. Part of the clones is missing from these tables; in studies checked, under half for an unresolved V gene and the rest for unknown reasons. D and trimming were read from the DNA, whereas the V and J calls and clone size are those reported in that table. The sample contains 25,000 to 35,000 clones, 92% of them found a single time. The ten largest clones capture around 2.2% of the sample.

Relative to germline, V is 0 bases shorter and J is 0 bases shorter, with 7 bases between their ends. From a lookup of the germline V gene, CDR1 and CDR2 are SGHRS and YFSETQ. The CDR3 has 14 amino acids, counting the end cysteine and phenylalanine. Kept here is only the CDR3 DNA, which spans 42 bases and is read in frame from base 1. The chain was built from TRBV5-1 and TRBJ2-7; the D region possibly corresponds to TRBD2 (5 bases align). This TCR was recovered from an adult with non-small cell lung cancer. The sample here was peripheral blood, taken after neoadjuvant nivolumab, alone or with ipilimumab, at or shortly before surgery. The DNA sequence is as follows: TGCGCCAGCAGCTTGGCGGGAAGCTCCTACGAGCAGTACTTC. It encodes CASSLAGSSYEQYF.